The source of this T cell receptor beta chain is a study of control samples from healthy donors and cancer patients. Sequencing used immunoSEQ multiplex PCR; TCRdb keeps in-frame clones, though not all of them. The sample lists hundreds of thousands of clones, around 90% occurring once. Deletions cut 5 bases from V and 6 bases from J, with 16 bases between. The length of the CDR3 is 15 residues. Germline V gene lookup returns CDR1 LNHDA and CDR2 SQIVND (reference sequence). The receptor was isolated from a man aged 35-49 years with head and neck cancer. Source material: PBMCs. This rearrangement joins TRBV19 to TRBJ2-2; tentatively, D is TRBD1 (5 bases). The CDR3 region is CASSPSAQGSGELFF. For the CDR3, the DNA is TGTGCCAGTAGTCCCTCCGCGCAGGGCTCCGGGGAGCTGTTTTTT.